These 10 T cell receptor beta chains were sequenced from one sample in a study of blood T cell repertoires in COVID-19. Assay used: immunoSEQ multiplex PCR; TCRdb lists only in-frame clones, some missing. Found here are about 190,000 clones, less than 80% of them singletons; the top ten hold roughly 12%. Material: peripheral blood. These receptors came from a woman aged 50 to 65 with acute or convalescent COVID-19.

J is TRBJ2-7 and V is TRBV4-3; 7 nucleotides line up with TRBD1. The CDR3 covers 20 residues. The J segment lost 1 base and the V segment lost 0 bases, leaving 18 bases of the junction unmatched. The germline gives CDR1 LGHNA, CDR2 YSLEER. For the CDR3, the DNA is TGCGCCAGCAGCCAAGATCTCCAGGGGGAGACGACCAGCTCATCCTACGAGCAGTACTTC. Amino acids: CASSQDLQGETTSSSYEQYF.

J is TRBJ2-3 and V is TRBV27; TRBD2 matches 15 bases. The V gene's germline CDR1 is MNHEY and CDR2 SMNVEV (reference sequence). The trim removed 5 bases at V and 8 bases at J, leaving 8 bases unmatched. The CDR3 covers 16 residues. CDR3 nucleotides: TGTGCCAGCAGTCTTGGGACTAGCGGGGGGCCCCCTACGCAGTATTTT. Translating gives CASSLGTSGGPPTQYF.

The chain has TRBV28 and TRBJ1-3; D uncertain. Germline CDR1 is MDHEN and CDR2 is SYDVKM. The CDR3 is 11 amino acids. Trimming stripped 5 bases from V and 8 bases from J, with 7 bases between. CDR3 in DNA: TGTGCCAGCAGTGTTCGAGACACCATATATTTT. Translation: CASSVRDTIYF.

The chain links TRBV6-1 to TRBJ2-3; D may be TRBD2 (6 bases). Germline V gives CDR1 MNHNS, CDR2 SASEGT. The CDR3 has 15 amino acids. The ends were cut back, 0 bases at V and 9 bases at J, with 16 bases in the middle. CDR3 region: CASSEALVAGRTQYF. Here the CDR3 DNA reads TGTGCCAGCAGTGAAGCGCTTGTGGCGGGGAGGACGCAGTATTTT.

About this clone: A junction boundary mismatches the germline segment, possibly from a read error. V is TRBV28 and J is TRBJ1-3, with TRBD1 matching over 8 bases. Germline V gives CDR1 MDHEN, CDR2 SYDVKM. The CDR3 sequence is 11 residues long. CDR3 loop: CASSSSGTGDF. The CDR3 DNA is TGTGCCAGCAGTTCCTCCGGGACAGGAGATTTT.

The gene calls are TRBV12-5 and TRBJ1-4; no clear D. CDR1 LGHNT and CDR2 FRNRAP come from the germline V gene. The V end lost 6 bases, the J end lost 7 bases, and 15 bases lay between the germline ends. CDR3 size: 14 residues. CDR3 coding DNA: TGTGCTAGTGGCCCGGACTTGTCGGGTGAAAAACTGTTTTTT. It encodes CASGPDLSGEKLFF.

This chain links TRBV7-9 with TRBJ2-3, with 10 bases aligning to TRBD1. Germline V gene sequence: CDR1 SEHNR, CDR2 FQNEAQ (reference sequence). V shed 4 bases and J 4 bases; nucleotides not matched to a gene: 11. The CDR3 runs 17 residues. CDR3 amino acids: CASSSPPGQGFSDTQYF. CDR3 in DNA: TGTGCCAGCAGCTCCCCCCCGGGACAGGGGTTCTCAGATACGCAGTATTTT.

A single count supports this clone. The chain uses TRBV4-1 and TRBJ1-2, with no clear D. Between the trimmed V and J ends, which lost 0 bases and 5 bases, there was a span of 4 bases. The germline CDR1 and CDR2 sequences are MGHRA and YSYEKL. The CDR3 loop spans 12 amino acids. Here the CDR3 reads CASSQETYGYTF. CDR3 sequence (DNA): TGCGCCAGCAGCCAAGAAACTTATGGCTACACCTTC.

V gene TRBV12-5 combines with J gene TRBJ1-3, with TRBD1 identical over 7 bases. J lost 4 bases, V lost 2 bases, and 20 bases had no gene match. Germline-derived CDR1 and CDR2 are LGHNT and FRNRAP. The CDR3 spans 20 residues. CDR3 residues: CASGLFVFDGQAISGNTIYF. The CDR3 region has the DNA TGTGCTAGTGGTTTGTTTGTCTTTGATGGACAGGCGATTTCGGGAAACACCATATATTTT.

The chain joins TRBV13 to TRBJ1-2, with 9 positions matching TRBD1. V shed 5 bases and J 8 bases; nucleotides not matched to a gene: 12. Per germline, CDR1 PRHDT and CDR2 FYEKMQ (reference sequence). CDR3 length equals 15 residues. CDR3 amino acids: CASSPRDRARGGYTF. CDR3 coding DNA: TGTGCCAGCAGCCCCCGGGACAGGGCTCGAGGGGGCTACACCTTC.